The rows below give T cell receptor beta chains drawn from one sample of a study of immune evolution from preneoplasia to lung adenocarcinoma. Sequenced by immunoSEQ multiplex PCR; TCRdb stores in-frame clones only, minus some. The table shows over 14,000 clones, with 81% occurring only once. Sample: FFPE minimally invasive lung adenocarcinoma tissue. The source of these receptors is a person between 60 and 79 years old with lung adenocarcinoma. Each CDR3 is given with its conserved first and last residue. The order of the fields is D gene, J gene, V gene, clone size, CDR3 DNA, CDR3 protein. D genes are given only for firm matches. Size is omitted from some rows. Given values are once, few, many or a class for expanded clones.

TRBD2	TRBJ2-2	TRBV19	NA	TGTGCCAGTACCTCAGGACTAGCGAAGGCTCAGAACACCGGGGAGCTGTTTTTT	CASTSGLAKAQNTGELFF
TRBD1	TRBJ1-1	TRBV9	NA	TGTGCCAGCAGCGTAGTGCAGGGGGGTGAGGGAGCTTTCTTT	CASSVVQGGEGAFF
NA	TRBJ2-7	TRBV5-1	once	TGCGCCAGCAGCTTGTTAGGGAGCTCCTACGAGCAGTACTTC	CASSLLGSSYEQYF
NA	TRBJ2-7	TRBV11-2	once	TGTGCCAGCAGCTTAAGGGGGGGGCACGAGCAGTACTTC	CASSLRGGHEQYF
NA	TRBJ2-2	TRBV30	NA	TGTGCCTGGAGTGTCGGGGACACCGGGGAGCTGTTTTTT	CAWSVGDTGELFF
NA	TRBJ2-5	TRBV19	NA	TGTGCCAGTAGTATAGATTATAAGCAGGGGCGAGAGACCCAGTACTTC	CASSIDYKQGRETQYF
TRBD1	TRBJ2-3	TRBV5-6	NA	TGTGCCAGCAGCCAACGACAGGCCCCACAGGGGACGCAGTATTTT	CASSQRQAPQGTQYF
NA	TRBJ1-5	TRBV7-8	NA	TGTGCCAGCAGCTTAGAAGGTCAGCCCCAGCATTTT	CASSLEGQPQHF
NA	TRBJ1-3	TRBV7-2	NA	TGTGCCAGCAGCCCCTTAGGGATAAACACCATATATTTT	CASSPLGINTIYF
NA	TRBJ2-7	TRBV10-3	NA	TGTGCCATCAGTGAGAGATACGAGCAGTACTTC	CAISERYEQYF
TRBD1	TRBJ1-2	TRBV11-2	once	TGTGCCAGCAGCTTAGAGGGAGGGGGCGCCTATGGCTACACCTTC	CASSLEGGGAYGYTF
NA	TRBJ2-5	TRBV27	NA	TGTGCCAGCAGTCGTCTCCCCGGGGAGGCCAGGAGGGAGACCCAGTACTTC	CASSRLPGEARRETQYF
TRBD1	TRBJ2-2	TRBV30	NA	TGTGCCTGGAGTCCGAGACAGGGAATCGGGGAGCTGTTTTTT	CAWSPRQGIGELFF
TRBD2	TRBJ2-1	TRBV4-2	NA	TGTGCCAGCAGCCAAGATTCTAGCGGGGAGAGCTCCTACAATGAGCAGTTCTTC	CASSQDSSGESSYNEQFF
TRBD2	TRBJ2-7	TRBV6-6	NA	TGTGCCACCGGAGATCTAGCGGGAGTGGGCGAGCAGTACTTC	CATGDLAGVGEQYF
NA	TRBJ1-1	TRBV7-9	NA	TGTGCCAGCAGCTTAACCATGAACACTGAAGCTTTCTTT	CASSLTMNTEAFF
NA	TRBJ1-4	TRBV4-3	NA	TGCGCCAGCAGCCAAGTACGGGGGACGGGGAATGAAAAACTGTTTTTT	CASSQVRGTGNEKLFF
TRBD1	TRBJ1-6	TRBV9	NA	TGTGCCAGCAGCTCCGAAGGACAGGGGGCGCTTTCACCCCTCCACTTT	CASSSEGQGALSPLHF
NA	TRBJ1-5	TRBV7-8	NA	TGTGCCAGCAGCTCCCATCCTACAGGGAGGCTTGGGAATCAGCCCCAGCATTTT	CASSSHPTGRLGNQPQHF
TRBD2	TRBJ2-7	TRBV6-1	NA	TGTGCCAGCAGTGAGACAGGTAACCTCGATAGCGGGAGGGAGTCCTACGAGCAGTACTTC	CASSETGNLDSGRESYEQYF
NA	TRBJ2-5	TRBV5-8	NA	TGTGCCAGCAGCTGGCGATCCCCGGCGACGGGTGGGACCCAGTACTTC	CASSWRSPATGGTQYF
TRBD1	TRBJ1-1	TRBV10-3	few	TGTGCCATCGCAAACGACAGGGCTTCCACTGAAGCTTTCTTT	CAIANDRASTEAFF
NA	TRBJ1-1	TRBV9	NA	TGTGCCAGCAGCGTAGTTAACAGCATGAACACTGAAGCTTTCTTT	CASSVVNSMNTEAFF
NA	TRBJ2-1	TRBV7-6	NA	TGTGCCAGCAGCTCCCGGGGGCAGGGGACCAACAATGAGCAGTTCTTC	CASSSRGQGTNNEQFF
NA	TRBJ1-2	TRBV7-9	few	TGTGCCAGCAGCCCCACTTCAGGGAATTTGGGCTATGGCTACACCTTC	CASSPTSGNLGYGYTF
NA	TRBJ2-3	TRBV2	NA	TGTGCCAGCAGTGAAGCGCTTTCCTCGGCAGATACGCAGTATTTT	CASSEALSSADTQYF
TRBD1	TRBJ2-5	TRBV2	NA	TGTGCCAGCAGTCCCTCGGGGACAGGGATTTGGTTTCAAGAGACCCAGTACTTC	CASSPSGTGIWFQETQYF
NA	TRBJ1-2	TRBV21-1	NA	TGTGCCAGCCTTCGACAGATCTATGGCTACACCTTC	CASLRQIYGYTF
TRBD1	TRBJ1-5	TRBV7-8	NA	TGTGCCAGCAGCCCTCAGAGGGGGCTGAATCAGCCCCAGCATTTT	CASSPQRGLNQPQHF
NA	TRBJ2-3	TRBV9	once	TGTGCCAGCAGCGTGGTAGGGAGTCAGTCCACAGATACGCAGTATTTT	CASSVVGSQSTDTQYF
TRBD1	TRBJ1-1	TRBV19	NA	TGTGCCAGTAGTACAACAGGGGGGGTCACTGAAGCTTTCTTT	CASSTTGGVTEAFF
NA	TRBJ1-2	TRBV28	few	TGTGCCACGGCAAACTATGGCTACACCTTC	CATANYGYTF
NA	TRBJ2-5	TRBV7-9	NA	TGTGCCAGCAGCTCCCAGGGGGGCGCGGAGACCCAGTACTTC	CASSSQGGAETQYF
TRBD1	TRBJ2-7	TRBV5-6	NA	TGTGCCAGCAGCTCCAGGGGGATTCCCTGGAAGCAGTACTTC	CASSSRGIPWKQYF
NA	TRBJ2-2	TRBV29-1	NA	TGCAGCGCTGCCAAGATCACCGGGGAGCTGTTTTTT	CSAAKITGELFF
NA	TRBJ2-7	TRBV7-7	once	TGTGCTAGCAGCGCGACCTCCGTTGACGAGCAGTACTTC	CASSATSVDEQYF
NA	TRBJ2-3	TRBV7-2	NA	TGTGCCAGCAGCTCCCAACAGGGCCTTTGGAACTATTTT	CASSSQQGLWNYF
NA	TRBJ2-5	TRBV7-7	once	TGTGCTAGCAGCCCCGGGGCCGCCGGGACCCAGTACTTC	CASSPGAAGTQYF
TRBD1	TRBJ2-5	TRBV6-6	NA	TGTGCCAGCAGTTACGGGGACAGGGGTTATCAAGAGACCCAGTACTTC	CASSYGDRGYQETQYF
NA	TRBJ1-1	TRBV18	NA	TGTGCCAGCTCCGACGACAGGCGGCGTGAAGCTTTCTTT	CASSDDRRREAFF
TRBD2	TRBJ2-3	TRBV27	few	TGTGCCAGCAGTCGAGCGGGAGGGCCGCGCACAGATACGCAGTATTTT	CASSRAGGPRTDTQYF
NA	TRBJ1-4	TRBV4-3	NA	TGCGCCAGCAGCCAAGCGAGCCCGGCTAATGAAAAACTGTTTTTT	CASSQASPANEKLFF
NA	TRBJ1-2	TRBV2	once	TGTGCCAGCAGTGAGACAGACTATGGCTACACCTTC	CASSETDYGYTF
NA	TRBJ1-1	TRBV7-8	NA	TGTGCCAGCTCAGCACGGTTGTCACCTTTGCCCACTGAAGCTTTCTTT	CASSARLSPLPTEAFF
NA	TRBJ1-1	TRBV6-1	NA	TGTGCCAGCAGTGATGGTATTGAAGCTTTCTTT	CASSDGIEAFF
NA	TRBJ2-6	TRBV18	NA	TGTGCCAGCGGCGACAGACCTCTGAGGGCCAACGTCCTGACTTTC	CASGDRPLRANVLTF
TRBD2	TRBJ2-7	TRBV27	NA	TGTGCCAGCAAACGGGCGGCTAGCGGGATTTACGAGCAGTACTTC	CASKRAASGIYEQYF
NA	TRBJ2-1	TRBV7-9	NA	TGTGCCAGCAGCTTTGGGGGCGGTGAGCAGTTCTTC	CASSFGGGEQFF
TRBD2	TRBJ2-7	TRBV6-6	NA	TGTGCCAGCAGTCCCGGACTAGACTACGAGCAGTACTTC	CASSPGLDYEQYF
TRBD1	TRBJ1-6	TRBV11-2	NA	TGTGCCAGCGCAAACGGGACAGGGTATAATTCACCCCTCCACTTT	CASANGTGYNSPLHF
NA	TRBJ1-5	TRBV28	NA	TGTGCCAGCAGAAAAGACATTAGCAATCAGCCCCAGCATTTT	CASRKDISNQPQHF
NA	TRBJ1-6	TRBV15	NA	TGTGCCACCAGCAGGGGACTGATTTCACCCCTCCACTTT	CATSRGLISPLHF